These T cell receptor beta chains were read from a single sample in a study of T cell repertoires in cytomegalovirus infection. TCRdb reprocessed the reads with MiXCR, giving one entry per CDR3 protein. The profile shows around 300,000 distinct CDR3 sequences, around 20% of them singletons. The antigens of these receptors remain unknown. The sample here was cultured PBMCs, taken from culture after CMV antigen stimulation. These receptors came from a human donor in good health (CMV status not recorded). Some clones in this sample may be carry-over from other donors' samples. The CDR3 runs from the conserved cysteine through the conserved F or W. D genes are given only for firm matches. Only some rows state a clone size, as once, few, many or a class for expanded clones.

>10|TRBV6-2/TRBV6-3|TRBJ2-1|.|.
CASGPNEQFF
TGTGCCAGCGGACCAAATGAGCAGTTCTTC
>14|TRBV7-2|TRBJ2-3|few|TRBD2
CASSQGGPADTQYF
TGTGCCAGCAGCCAGGGAGGGCCCGCAGATACGCAGTATTTT
>14|TRBV15|TRBJ2-1|.|TRBD2
CATSSSGSAHGQFF
TGTGCCACCAGCTCCAGCGGGAGCGCCCATGGGCAGTTCTTC
>16|TRBV12-3/TRBV12-4|TRBJ1-1|many|TRBD1
CASFLRTGGLNTEAFF
TGTGCCAGCTTCTTGCGGACAGGGGGCCTCAACACTGAAGCTTTCTTT
>17|TRBV7-2|TRBJ1-1|few|.
CASSLAWNSVLNTEAFF
TGTGCCAGCAGCTTAGCGTGGAACAGCGTATTGAACACTGAAGCTTTCTTT
>11|TRBV7-2|TRBJ1-2|many|.
CASSLGGGYTF
TGTGCCAGCAGCTTAGGGGGGGGCTACACCTTC
>16|TRBV11-1|TRBJ2-1|many|TRBD2
CASSMATSGSPNEQFF
TGTGCCAGCAGCATGGCTACTAGCGGGAGTCCCAATGAGCAGTTCTTC
>16|TRBV6-2/TRBV6-3|TRBJ2-3|many|TRBD2
CASRPDPRERTDTQYF
TGTGCCAGCAGGCCAGACCCGCGGGAGCGGACAGATACGCAGTATTTT
>14|TRBV10-2|TRBJ2-2|few|.
CASSESGSTGELFF
TGCGCCAGCAGTGAGTCCGGTAGCACCGGGGAGCTGTTTTTT
>17|TRBV6-2/TRBV6-3|TRBJ1-5|few|.
CASRAGKAVYSNQPQHF
TGTGCCAGCAGAGCAGGGAAGGCAGTATATAGCAATCAGCCCCAGCATTTT
>15|TRBV7-2|TRBJ1-5|many|TRBD1
CASSSGTGGGQPQHF
TGTGCCAGCAGCTCAGGGACAGGGGGGGGTCAGCCCCAGCATTTT
>16|TRBV4-1|TRBJ2-5|.|.
CASSRTPPTGQETQYF
TGCGCCAGCAGCCGCACCCCCCCGACGGGCCAAGAGACCCAGTACTTC
>12|TRBV29-1|TRBJ2-3|few|TRBD2
CSVRTRADTQYF
TGCAGCGTCCGGACTAGAGCAGATACGCAGTATTTT
>14|TRBV2|TRBJ2-3|many|.
CASSELVSTDTQYF
TGTGCCAGCAGCGAACTAGTTTCCACAGATACGCAGTATTTT
>17|TRBV6-5|TRBJ2-2|few|TRBD2
CASSYSKLAGRPGELFF
TGTGCCAGCAGTTACTCGAAACTAGCGGGCAGACCTGGGGAGCTGTTTTTT
>13|TRBV6-2/TRBV6-3|TRBJ1-2|.|.
CASSSGTRVGYTF
TGTGCCAGCAGCTCCGGGACACGGGTTGGCTACACCTTC
>15|TRBV29-1|TRBJ1-4|.|.
CSVVVEGEANEKLFF
TGCAGCGTTGTTGTAGAGGGCGAAGCTAATGAAAAACTGTTTTTT
>17|TRBV6-1|TRBJ2-6|.|.
CASETQGFRSGANVLTF
TGTGCCAGCGAGACTCAGGGTTTCCGCTCTGGGGCCAACGTCCTGACTTTC
>15|TRBV7-2|TRBJ2-3|many|.
CASNGDARATDTQYF
TGTGCCAGCAACGGAGATGCAAGGGCCACAGATACGCAGTATTTT
>17|TRBV24-1|TRBJ1-2|.|TRBD1
CATSDPGTGASGGGYTF
TGTGCCACCAGTGACCCCGGGACAGGTGCCTCCGGGGGTGGCTACACCTTC
>15|TRBV6-2/TRBV6-3|TRBJ1-1|.|.
CASSTTSEMNTEAFF
TGTGCCAGCAGCACCACGTCAGAGATGAACACTGAAGCTTTCTTT
>15|TRBV6-1|TRBJ2-3|.|.
CASRNVDFHTDTQYF
TGTGCCAGCAGGAACGTGGACTTCCACACAGATACGCAGTATTTT
>17|TRBV7-9|TRBJ2-6|many|TRBD1
CASSLALTGPGANVLTF
TGTGCCAGCAGCTTAGCCCTGACAGGGCCTGGGGCCAACGTCCTGACTTTC